The next 21 T cell receptor beta chains were all read from a single sample in a study of shared clonotypes between healthy human individuals. Assay: immunoSEQ multiplex PCR; the TCRdb copy retains only in-frame clones and omits some. Of approximately 1.5 million clones in the sample, less than 99% were seen once. The sample was naive CD4+ T cells sorted from blood. Documented subset: CD45RA+ positively selected. These receptors were taken from a man aged 30 to 39 in good health.

The chain joins TRBV11-3 to TRBJ2-3; TRBD2 matches at 12 bases. V lost 1 base to trimming and J lost 6 bases; unmatched junction nucleotides: 8. This CDR3 comprises 17 residues. Germline V gives CDR1 SGHNT, CDR2 YENEEA. Written as DNA, the CDR3 is TGTGCCAGCAGCTTAGGAACGACTAGCGGGAGTGCGGATACGCAGTATTTT. The encoded protein is CASSLGTTSGSADTQYF.

The chain couples TRBV5-1 to TRBJ2-1, with 9 bases matching TRBD1. Trimming removed 0 bases from V and 1 base from J; junction bases left unmatched: 2. Looked up from germline, CDR1 is SGHRS and CDR2 is YFSETQ. This CDR3 has 16 amino acids. The CDR3 is CASSLAGTGSYNEQFF. The DNA of the CDR3 is TGCGCCAGCAGCTTGGCAGGGACAGGGTCCTACAATGAGCAGTTCTTC.

The J gene is TRBJ1-5, the V gene TRBV30, with TRBD1 as a possible D gene (5 bases). Germline V gives CDR1 GTSNPN, CDR2 SVGIG (reference sequence). The V end lost 2 bases, the J end lost 5 bases, and 16 bases lay between the germline ends. The CDR3 is 15 residues long. The CDR3 DNA reads TGTGCCTGGAGTCCCAATAACGGACACTATCAGCCCCAGCATTTT. This gives the protein CAWSPNNGHYQPQHF.

The rearrangement uses TRBV7-9 and TRBJ1-5, with D unresolved. The CDR3 extends over 12 amino acids. Trimming cost V 4 bases and J 6 bases, with 7 bases left between them. Germline V gives CDR1 SEHNR, CDR2 FQNEAQ (reference sequence). The CDR3 DNA reads as TGTGCCAGCAGCTACGGTTCTCAGCCCCAGCATTTT. Translating gives CASSYGSQPQHF.

V usage is TRBV11-3 and J usage is TRBJ2-1; D is unresolved. Germline CDR1 SGHNT, CDR2 YENEEA. The CDR3 is 12 residues long. Trimming took off 1 base at V and 7 bases at J, with 5 bases between the two ends. CDR3 DNA: TGTGCCAGCAGCTTAGGACGAAATGAGCAGTTCTTC. It specifies CASSLGRNEQFF.

J is TRBJ1-3 and V is TRBV5-1, with a tentative D call TRBD1 (5 bases). Trimming took off 0 bases at V and 1 base at J, with 11 bases between the two ends. CDR1 and CDR2 from the germline V gene are SGHRS and YFSETQ. This CDR3 region has 16 residues. The CDR3 spells CASSLVGGSSGNTIYF. The CDR3 DNA follows: TGCGCCAGCAGCTTGGTGGGGGGATCATCTGGAAACACCATATATTTT.

The chain has TRBV29-1 and TRBJ2-7, with D perhaps TRBD1 or TRBD2 (5 bases each). Germline loops: CDR1 SQVTM, CDR2 ANQGSEA. The CDR3 has 13 residues. The V and J ends lost 6 bases and 3 bases respectively, with 15 bases between them. CDR3 DNA sequence: TGCAGCGTAAATCAGGGACCGAGCTACGAGCAGTACTTC. Protein sequence: CSVNQGPSYEQYF.

The gene calls are TRBV7-2 and TRBJ2-7; 7 bases are a match to TRBD2. V lost 7 bases, J lost 4 bases, and 22 bases stayed unmatched. Germline-derived CDR1 and CDR2 are SGHTA and FQGNSA. The CDR3 runs to 18 residues. CDR3 nucleotide sequence: TGTGCCAGCACCCCCCCCAGCGCGGGAGAATGGGGGAAGTACGAGCAGTACTTC. Protein product: CASTPPSAGEWGKYEQYF.

The CDR3 spells CASSLESGQPQHF. The CDR3 DNA sequence: TGTGCCAGCAGCCTCGAGTCGGGCCAGCCCCAGCATTTT. V is TRBV11-2 and J is TRBJ1-5; D not resolved. The germline V and J ends were trimmed by 5 bases and 7 bases, with 12 bases remaining between them. Germline lookup yields CDR1 SGHAT and CDR2 FQNNGV. This CDR3 has 13 residues.

V and J are TRBV14 and TRBJ2-1; perhaps TRBD2 as D (7 bases). CDR1 is SGHDN and CDR2 is FVKESK in the germline V gene. V lost 2 bases to trimming and J lost 0 bases, with 11 bases between them. The CDR3 consists of 16 residues. The CDR3 loop is CASSQRGGTSYNEQFF. The CDR3 DNA reads as TGTGCCAGCAGCCAAAGGGGGGGCACCTCCTACAATGAGCAGTTCTTC.

The genes are TRBV5-1 and TRBJ2-1; D is ambiguous. The CDR3 consists of 14 residues. Per the germline V gene, CDR1 is SGHRS and CDR2 is YFSETQ. V dropped 0 bases and J dropped 7 bases, with 11 bases sitting between them. In nucleotides, the CDR3 is TGCGCCAGCAGCTTGGACTACTGGGTGAATGAGCAGTTCTTC. This encodes CASSLDYWVNEQFF. The full variable domain, rest sourced from reference TRBV5-1 and TRBJ2-1, is KAGVTQTPRYLIKTRGQQVTLSCSPISGHRSVSWYQQTPGQGLQFLFEYFSETQRNKGNFPGRFSGRQFSNSRSEMNVSTLELGDSALYLCASSLDYWVNEQFFGPGTRLTVL.

The V gene is TRBV29-1, the J gene TRBJ1-2; D not certain. CDR1 SQVTM and CDR2 ANQGSEA come from the germline V gene. The CDR3 is 12 amino acids. Trimming cost V 5 bases and J 7 bases, with 14 bases left between them. In DNA form, the CDR3 reads TGCAGCGTTAGGGAAACCCTGGGTGGCTACACCTTC. Its protein product is CSVRETLGGYTF.

The genes are TRBV25-1 and TRBJ2-3; 11 bases align to TRBD2. The V segment lost 3 bases and the J segment 2 bases; nucleotides outside the gene matches: 10. Germline V lookup: CDR1 MGHDK, CDR2 SYGVNS. This CDR3 has 18 residues. The CDR3 loop is CASSEESGLAALTDTQYF. The CDR3 bases are TGTGCCAGCAGTGAGGAATCGGGACTAGCGGCCCTCACAGATACGCAGTATTTT.

This chain joins TRBV27 and TRBJ1-2, with TRBD1 matching 9 bases. Trimming removed 6 bases from V and 7 bases from J; junction bases left unmatched: 9. The CDR3 is 14 residues long. Germline CDR1 is MNHEY and CDR2 is SMNVEV (reference sequence). The CDR3 DNA reads as TGTGCCAGCAGAGGGCGGGACAGGGATTCTGGCTACACCTTC. It encodes CASRGRDRDSGYTF.

This rearrangement joins TRBV28 to TRBJ1-5; D may be TRBD1 (6 bases). This CDR3 has 16 amino acids. V was cut by 5 bases and J by 7 bases, with 21 bases left in between. In germline, CDR1 is MDHEN, CDR2 SYDVKM. In DNA, the CDR3 is TGTGCCAGCAGTCCCCCCAGGACAGTTTTTGGACAGCCCCAGCATTTT. Translation: CASSPPRTVFGQPQHF.

This chain joins TRBV5-1 and TRBJ2-2; a possible D gene is TRBD2 (5 bases). Germline V CDR1 and CDR2: SGHRS, YFSETQ. The CDR3 contains 14 residues. Trimming pared 0 bases from V and 6 bases from J, leaving 9 bases between. The CDR3 loop reads CASSLGSVSGELFF. CDR3 DNA sequence: TGCGCCAGCAGCTTGGGTAGCGTGTCCGGGGAGCTGTTTTTT.

This clone was detected once. The chain employs TRBV6-1 and TRBJ2-7; 15 nucleotides align to TRBD2. V lost 6 bases and J lost 8; bases outside the gene matches: 8. Germline CDR1 and CDR2: MNHNS and SASEGT. CDR3 length: 15 residues. The CDR3 here is CASRIQGLAGGKQYF. CDR3 nucleotide sequence: TGTGCCAGCAGAATACAGGGACTAGCGGGAGGTAAGCAGTACTTC.

This CDR3 reads CASSAADGETQYF. CDR3 in DNA: TGTGCCAGCAGCGCGGCGGACGGGGAGACCCAGTACTTC. V gene TRBV9 combines with J gene TRBJ2-5; D unresolved. Germline V gene sequence: CDR1 SGDLS, CDR2 YYNGEE. Trimming stripped 3 bases from V and 5 bases from J, with 11 bases between. The CDR3 contains 13 residues.

The rearrangement uses TRBV6-5 and TRBJ2-7, with D possibly being TRBD2 (5 bases). The CDR3 spans 16 residues. Germline-derived CDR1 and CDR2 are MNHEY and SVGAGI. Trimming removed 0 bases at V and 4 bases at J, with 16 bases between. DNA for the CDR3: TGTGCCAGCAGTTACTCGATCCCAGCGGCCGGGTACGAGCAGTACTTC. It yields the protein CASSYSIPAAGYEQYF.

This sequence joins TRBV7-2 and TRBJ1-2; D gene unclear. V dropped 2 bases and J dropped 4 bases, with 8 bases sitting between them. From germline, CDR1 is SGHTA and CDR2 FQGNSA. The CDR3 has 13 residues. The CDR3 DNA reads as TGTGCCAGCAGCTTAAGGGCAGGCTATGGCTACACCTTC. Amino acid sequence: CASSLRAGYGYTF.

This sequence joins TRBV10-3 and TRBJ1-1, with unresolved D. V was pared by 1 base and J by 7 bases, with 7 bases between. The CDR3 is 12 residues long. Per germline, CDR1 ENHRY and CDR2 SYGVKD. The CDR3 DNA reads as TGTGCCATCAGTGAGTTACGGGGTGAAGCTTTCTTT. Encoded protein: CAISELRGEAFF.